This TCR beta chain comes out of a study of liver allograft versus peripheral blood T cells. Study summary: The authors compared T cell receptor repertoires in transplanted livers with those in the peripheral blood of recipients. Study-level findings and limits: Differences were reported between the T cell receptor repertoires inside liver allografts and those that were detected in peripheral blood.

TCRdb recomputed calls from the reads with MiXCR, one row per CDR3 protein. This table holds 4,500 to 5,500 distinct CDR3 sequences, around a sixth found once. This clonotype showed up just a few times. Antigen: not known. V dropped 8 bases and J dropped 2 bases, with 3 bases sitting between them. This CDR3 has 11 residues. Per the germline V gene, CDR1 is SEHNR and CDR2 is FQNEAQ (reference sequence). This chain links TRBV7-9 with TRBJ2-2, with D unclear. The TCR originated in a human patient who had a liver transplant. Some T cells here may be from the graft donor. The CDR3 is CASGNTGELFF. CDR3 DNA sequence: TGTGCCAGCGGTAACACCGGGGAGCTGTTTTTT.